This T cell receptor beta chain was sequenced for a study of T cell changes during pregnancy in multiple sclerosis. The CDR3 covers 14 residues. Between the trimmed V and J ends, which lost 0 bases and 3 bases, there was a span of 8 bases. The germline CDR1 and CDR2 sequences are SGHDN and FVKESK. This clone was observed a few times. Some clones are missing from TCRdb's copy, which holds only in-frame ones; the method was immunoSEQ multiplex PCR. The data show around 31,000 clones, more than 85% seen once. The receptor's source is a female donor with multiple sclerosis, enrolled in a pregnancy study. The chain links TRBV14 to TRBJ1-2, with D hard to call. Specimen: CD4+ T cells from peripheral blood mononuclear cells, collected in the second trimester of pregnancy. As DNA, the CDR3 is TGTGCCAGCAGCCAAGAAAGAGACTACTATGGCTACACCTTC. This codes for CASSQERDYYGYTF.